One and the same sample provided the 3 T cell receptor beta chains below, sequenced in a study of shared T cell receptors in the human thymus. Libraries were prepared by immunoSEQ multiplex PCR; TCRdb keeps only in-frame clonotypes and omits some of them. This table has some 760,000 clones, around 85% appearing once. These data also featured in a second study, about human thymus T cells.

Input material: thymocytes. The origin of the receptors is a girl younger than two with a congenital heart defect.

The V and J genes are TRBV29-1 and TRBJ1-1; 8 bases match TRBD1. Germline trimming cut 0 bases from V and 2 bases from J; bases unmatched to any gene: 5. CDR3 length equals 15 residues. The V gene's germline CDR1 is SQVTM and CDR2 ANQGSEA. DNA of the CDR3: TGCAGCGTTGAAGAGTGTGGACAGGGCAACACTGAAGCTTTCTTT. It translates to CSVEECGQGNTEAFF.

The chain recombines TRBV5-4 with TRBJ1-1; 9 bases align to TRBD1. V shed 2 bases and J 0 bases; nucleotides not matched to a gene: 2. The germline V gene has CDR1 SGHNT and CDR2 YYREEE (reference sequence). The CDR3 consists of 15 residues. The CDR3 region is CASSFTGGLNTEAFF. The CDR3 DNA sequence: TGTGCCAGCAGCTTTACAGGGGGCTTGAACACTGAAGCTTTCTTT.

The genes are TRBV4-3 and TRBJ2-5; 7 bases line up with TRBD1. With V trimmed by 0 bases and J by 3 bases, 10 bases remained unmatched. This CDR3 spans 17 amino acids. The germline V gene has CDR1 LGHNA and CDR2 YSLEER. Here the CDR3 reads CASSQDPMSDREETQYF. CDR3 bases: TGCGCCAGCAGCCAAGATCCCATGTCTGACAGGGAAGAGACCCAGTACTTC.